The 17 T cell receptor beta chains below were found in one sample sequenced in a study of tumor-infiltrating lymphocytes in localized non-small cell lung cancer. Produced via immunoSEQ multiplex PCR; TCRdb's table is partial and in-frame only. The sample carries over 15,000 clones, about 75% recorded once. Sequencing input: lung tumor tissue. The receptor source for this set is a human donor with non-small cell lung cancer.

J is TRBJ2-5 and V is TRBV11-2; unclear D gene. Looked up from germline, CDR1 is SGHAT and CDR2 is FQNNGV. The CDR3 sequence is 12 residues long. Deletions cut 4 bases from V and 5 bases from J, with 8 bases between. In DNA, the CDR3 is TGTGCCAGCAGCTCCACCAGGGAGACCCAGTACTTC. Its protein product is CASSSTRETQYF.

This chain connects TRBV12-5 to TRBJ2-5, with D possibly TRBD1 on 6 matching bases. The germline V gene has CDR1 LGHNT and CDR2 FRNRAP. Trimming cost V 3 bases and J 2 bases, with 13 bases left between them. The CDR3 totals 15 residues. The CDR3 DNA follows: TGTGCTAGTGGTTTAGGGGAACAGGGACAAGAGACCCAGTACTTC. This encodes CASGLGEQGQETQYF.

The chain carries TRBV18 and TRBJ1-2; D perhaps matches TRBD1 (5 bases). The CDR3 contains 14 residues. CDR1 KGHSH and CDR2 LQKENI come from the germline V gene. V gave up 3 bases and J gave up 2 bases, with 10 bases separating them. Here the CDR3 reads CASSPGGTNYGYTF. CDR3 coding DNA: TGTGCCAGCTCACCGGGGGGGACGAACTATGGCTACACCTTC. The whole variable domain, filled in from reference TRBV18 and TRBJ1-2, reads NAGVMQNPRHLVRRRGQEARLRCSPMKGHSHVYWYRQLPEEGLKFMVYLQKENIIDESGMPKERFSAEFPKEGPSILRIQQVVRGDSAAYFCASSPGGTNYGYTFGSGTRLTVV.

The sample holds one count of this clone. The gene calls are TRBV4-1 and TRBJ2-7; TRBD2 matches at 8 bases. The V and J ends lost 4 bases and 6 bases, in that order; junction bases with no gene match: 8. The CDR3 runs 14 residues. CDR1 and CDR2 from the germline V gene are MGHRA and YSYEKL. For the CDR3, the DNA is TGCGCCAGCAGCCTTACGGGACTAGGAGGCGAGCAGTACTTC. It yields the protein CASSLTGLGGEQYF.

This chain connects TRBV25-1 to TRBJ2-3; TRBD2 is a possible D gene (5 bases). The CDR3 is 12 amino acids. Trimming shortened V by 6 bases and J by 2 bases, and 6 bases separated the two germline ends. The V gene's germline CDR1 is MGHDK and CDR2 SYGVNS. CDR3 sequence (DNA): TGTGCCAGCAGGGGAGTCACAGATACGCAGTATTTT. Protein product: CASRGVTDTQYF.

The rearrangement links TRBV12-5 to TRBJ2-3; 8 bases fit TRBD1. V lost 5 bases and J lost 2; bases outside the gene matches: 9. The CDR3 runs 16 residues. Germline assignment: CDR1 LGHNT and CDR2 FRNRAP. CDR3 amino acids: CASGLGTGVFTDTQYF. The CDR3 nucleotides are TGTGCTAGTGGTCTAGGGACAGGAGTATTCACAGATACGCAGTATTTT.

The chain recombines TRBV6-1 with TRBJ1-2; TRBD1 matches 8 bases. In germline, CDR1 is MNHNS, CDR2 SASEGT. Unmatched junction bases numbered 5, after V lost 5 bases and J lost 6 bases. The CDR3 runs 13 residues. This CDR3 is CASSPDRVDGYTF. CDR3 nucleotides: TGTGCCAGCAGTCCGGACAGGGTGGATGGCTACACCTTC.

This chain uses TRBV6-1 with TRBJ2-5; 15 bases map to TRBD2. The germline gives CDR1 MNHNS, CDR2 SASEGT. With V trimmed by 9 bases and J by 7 bases, 6 bases remained unmatched. This CDR3 has 14 residues. The CDR3 DNA follows: TGTGCCAGTGGGACTAGCGGGAGGCCGGGGACCCAGTACTTC. Translating gives CASGTSGRPGTQYF.

J is TRBJ1-5 and V is TRBV10-2; the D is unclear. Trimming took off 4 bases at V and 5 bases at J, with 9 bases between the two ends. Germline V gene lookup returns CDR1 WSHSY and CDR2 SAAADI. CDR3 size: 13 residues. In DNA form, the CDR3 reads TGCGCCAGCAGTGCGGGCCAGTATCAGCCCCAGCATTTT. It is translated as CASSAGQYQPQHF.

The chain recombines TRBV5-1 with TRBJ2-5; TRBD1 matches at 7 bases. The V gene's germline CDR1 is SGHRS and CDR2 YFSETQ. CDR3 length equals 13 residues. V dropped 7 bases and J dropped 5; count of bases not matched to a gene: 8. DNA of the CDR3: TGCGCCAGCCCAGCAGACAGGGACGAGACCCAGTACTTC. Its protein is CASPADRDETQYF.

The J gene is TRBJ1-2, the V gene TRBV27, with unresolved D. CDR3 length: 15 residues. The V end lost 2 bases, the J end lost 1 base, and 11 bases lay between the germline ends. From germline, CDR1 is MNHEY and CDR2 SMNVEV (reference sequence). The CDR3 nucleotides read TGTGCCAGCAGTTTAGAGCCAGGCGTTAACTATGGCTACACCTTC. This gives the protein CASSLEPGVNYGYTF.

This rearrangement joins TRBV5-4 to TRBJ2-3; no clear D. V gave up 0 bases and J gave up 2 bases, with 10 bases separating them. Germline V CDR1 and CDR2: SGHNT, YYREEE (reference sequence). This CDR3 spans 15 amino acids. For the CDR3, the DNA is TGTGCCAGCAGCTTGGTTGCGGCTTCCACAGATACGCAGTATTTT. This codes for CASSLVAASTDTQYF.

The chain has TRBV6-4 and TRBJ2-1; 14 bases line up with TRBD2. Germline loops: CDR1 MRHNA, CDR2 SNTAGT. V shed 8 bases and J 8 bases; nucleotides not matched to a gene: 8. The CDR3 covers 15 residues. CDR3 region: CASSPGTSGSDEQFF. The CDR3 DNA reads TGTGCCAGCTCCCCCGGGACTAGCGGGAGCGATGAGCAGTTCTTC.

The V call is TRBV18, the J call TRBJ2-1, with a weak D call TRBD2 (7 bases). V lost 8 bases and J lost 2, with 19 bases in between. The germline V gene encodes CDR1 KGHSH and CDR2 LQKENI. The CDR3 spans 16 residues. Here the CDR3 reads CASTRRSGDTYNEQFF. The CDR3 region has the DNA TGTGCCAGCACCCGGAGGAGCGGGGACACCTACAATGAGCAGTTCTTC.

By share of the sample, this clone is medium-sized. The rearrangement links TRBV6-5 to TRBJ2-7; D may be TRBD1 or TRBD2 (5 bases each). Between the trimmed V and J ends, which lost 6 bases and 2 bases, there was a span of 14 bases. Looked up from germline, CDR1 is MNHEY and CDR2 is SVGAGI. The CDR3 is 14 amino acids. The CDR3 DNA reads as TGTGCCAGCAGCCTCACACGAGGGGCCTACGAGCAGTACTTC. Residues: CASSLTRGAYEQYF.

This chain joins TRBV10-3 and TRBJ2-6; D call uncertain. Trimming took off 0 bases at V and 0 bases at J, with 3 bases between the two ends. CDR1 and CDR2 (germline): ENHRY, SYGVKD. This CDR3 region has 15 residues. CDR3 coding DNA: TGTGCCATCAGTGAGTCGGGCTCTGGGGCCAACGTCCTGACTTTC. This translates into CAISESGSGANVLTF.

The CDR3 DNA reads TGTGCCAGCAGCCTAGGCTTAGGGACAGGGGGCGTAGGCTACGAGCAGTACTTC. Residues: CASSLGLGTGGVGYEQYF. The chain employs TRBV7-2 and TRBJ2-7; 12 bases align to TRBD1. Germline loops: CDR1 SGHTA, CDR2 FQGNSA. The CDR3 is made up of 18 amino acids. Unmatched junction bases numbered 14, after V lost 5 bases and J lost 3 bases.